This T cell receptor beta chain comes out of a study of sequential checkpoint blockade in melanoma. Looking at the study overall: Each arm's sequence ended with maintenance nivolumab.

Sequenced by immunoSEQ multiplex PCR; TCRdb stores in-frame clones only, minus some. This table holds 17,000 or so clones, approximately 70% found once. V lost 3 bases, J lost 2 bases, and 12 bases lay in between. The CDR3 has 15 amino acids. The germline V gene encodes CDR1 SGHVS and CDR2 FQNEAQ. Described treatment: randomized to nivolumab then ipilimumab (arm A) or the reverse (arm B). None of the patients previously received DNA-damaging chemotherapy. From thawed PBMCs, live CD3+CD8+ cells negative for CD19 and CD56 were sorted. Sequenced material: CD8+ T cells sorted from blood (inferred from file names), taken from a patient given nivolumab and ipilimumab in sequence. The clonotype was recovered from a human donor with melanoma. V usage is TRBV7-8 and J usage is TRBJ2-3; TRBD1 might be the D (6 bases). This CDR3 reads CASSFYREPTDTQYF. The CDR3 nucleotides are TGTGCCAGCAGCTTCTACAGGGAACCCACAGATACGCAGTATTTT. Looking up the rest from reference TRBV7-8 and TRBJ2-3 gives the full variable domain: GAGVSQSPRYKVAKRGQDVALRCDPISGHVSLFWYQQALGQGPEFLTYFQNEAQLDKSGLPSDRFFAERPEGSVSTLKIQRTQQEDSAVYLCASSFYREPTDTQYFGPGTRLTVL.